This T cell receptor beta chain came from a study of graft-versus-host responses after intestinal transplantation. In the case of this clone: Its antigen is unknown.

Using immunoSEQ multiplex PCR, the repertoire was profiled, and TCRdb retains in-frame clones only, with some absent. The sample lists 95,000 to 130,000 clones; over 75% were seen once. CDR3 length equals 15 residues. Trimming at V came to 4 bases and at J to 0 bases, leaving 5 bases not matched to a gene. From germline, CDR1 is KGHSH and CDR2 LQKENI. V usage is TRBV18 and J usage is TRBJ1-1; the match to TRBD1 covers 7 bases. The input for sequencing was unstimulated CD4+ T cells sorted from spleen or lymph node cells, taken before intestinal transplant. This clonotype was sampled from a human donor who received an intestinal transplant. The CDR3 protein is CASSRTTGMNTEAFF. For the CDR3, the DNA is TGTGCCAGCTCACGGACGACAGGGATGAACACTGAAGCTTTCTTT.